The TCR beta chain under discussion was sequenced for a study of blood T cell repertoires in COVID-19. Study summary: The samples span acute and convalescent COVID-19 from the United States, Italy and Spain. In each case, the material was cDNA or gDNA derived from T cells, B-cell-depleted T cells, or PBMCs.

Between the trimmed V and J ends, which lost 4 bases and 1 base, there was a span of 7 bases. CDR3 size: 12 residues. CDR1 is SQVTM and CDR2 is ANQGSEA in the germline V gene. Methods used by the authors: Amplification from reference gene primers served as the basis for estimated nucleated cell counts. The data were produced by immunoSEQ multiplex PCR, yet TCRdb's version contains in-frame clones alone and is incomplete. Clone size and the V and J calls come from that table; the DNA yielded D and trimming. This repertoire shows 150,000 to 200,000 clones, 80% to 90% found once; its top ten account for about 4%.

The origin of this receptor is a man younger than 35 with active or convalescent COVID-19. The sample taken for sequencing was peripheral blood. The V and J genes are TRBV29-1 and TRBJ1-1, with a weak D call TRBD1 (5 bases). The CDR3, as DNA: TGCAGCGTTGGGGGGGGGAACACTGAAGCTTTCTTT. The encoded protein is CSVGGGNTEAFF.